A selection of T cell receptor beta chains follows, all from one sample in a study of T cell responses to AZD1222 COVID-19 vaccine. Sequenced by immunoSEQ multiplex PCR; TCRdb stores in-frame clones only, minus some. The sample contains about 110,000 clones, 87% of which appear only once. The sample was peripheral blood, taken on day 0 of AZD1222 vaccination. Source of these receptors: an adult in good health. Each CDR3 is given with its conserved first and last residue. D genes are given only for firm matches. Expanded clones are given a class, and other clones once, few, many or no size at all.

D gene,V gene,J gene,clone size,CDR3 DNA,CDR3 protein
.,TRBV6-5,TRBJ2-2,.,TGTGCCAGCCCGGAGTCTTCGAACACCGGGGAGCTGTTTTTT,CASPESSNTGELFF
.,TRBV6-5,TRBJ2-7,few,TGTGCCAGCAGTTACCAACTATGGCTGGAGCAGTACTTC,CASSYQLWLEQYF
.,TRBV2,TRBJ1-4,once,TGTGCCAGCAGGGATAATGAAAAACTGTTTTTT,CASRDNEKLFF
.,TRBV3-1/TRBV3-2,TRBJ2-1,.,TGTGCCAGCAGCCAGGAGGGGGCGTATGAGCAGTTCTTC,CASSQEGAYEQFF
TRBD2,TRBV6-2/TRBV6-3,TRBJ2-7,.,TGTGCCAGCAGTTACACAAGACTAGCGCCCGCGTCGGCATCAAAATACGAGCAGTACTTC,CASSYTRLAPASASKYEQYF
.,TRBV19,TRBJ2-3,once,TGTGCCAGTAGTATTCAGGGGCGGACAGATACGCAGTATTTT,CASSIQGRTDTQYF
.,TRBV28,TRBJ1-1,.,TGTGCCAGCAGTTGGGTACTAGGGAACACTGAAGCTTTCTTT,CASSWVLGNTEAFF
TRBD1,TRBV19,TRBJ2-1,once,TGTGCCAGTAGTTCCCGGACAGGCCCAGTTTTTCGCAATGAGCAGTTCTTC,CASSSRTGPVFRNEQFF
.,TRBV30,TRBJ1-3,.,TGTGCCTTGCAACAGGGAAAAATTGGAAACACCATATATTTT,CALQQGKIGNTIYF
TRBD1,TRBV6-2/TRBV6-3,TRBJ2-7,.,TGTGCCAGCAGTTACCGACAGGGATGGGGCGAGCAGTACTTC,CASSYRQGWGEQYF
.,TRBV30,TRBJ1-1,.,TGTGCCTGGAACAATCCCGTCGGTTCGCCGAACACTGAAGCTTTCTTT,CAWNNPVGSPNTEAFF
.,TRBV12-3/TRBV12-4,TRBJ1-1,.,TGTGCCAGCAGATCAGGGTGGAGCACTGAAGCTTTCTTT,CASRSGWSTEAFF
TRBD1,TRBV30,TRBJ2-7,.,TGTGCCTGGAGTCCCGGGACAGGGGCCTACGAGCAGTACTTC,CAWSPGTGAYEQYF
TRBD2,TRBV2,TRBJ2-5,.,TGTGCCAGCAGTGAAGCTAGGGTAGCGGGGCCCTACTTC,CASSEARVAGPYF
TRBD1,TRBV30,TRBJ1-1,.,TGTGCCTGCACCGGGACAGGCACCGGAGGAGCTTTCTTT,CACTGTGTGGAFF
.,TRBV6-5,TRBJ1-3,.,TGTGCCAGCAGTCCCCCCGGGCAGGGTGGAAACACCATATATTTT,CASSPPGQGGNTIYF
.,TRBV14,TRBJ2-3,.,TGTGCCAGCAGCCTTTTAGCAGCCCCTGCAGATACGCAGTATTTT,CASSLLAAPADTQYF
.,TRBV27,TRBJ2-1,.,TGTGCCAGCAGTCCCCGGACCCAACCCAATGAGCAGTTCTTC,CASSPRTQPNEQFF
TRBD2,TRBV5-4,TRBJ2-1,.,TGTGCCAGCAGCACCAAACTAGCGGGGGGGGACAATGAGCAGTTCTTC,CASSTKLAGGDNEQFF
TRBD1,TRBV12-3/TRBV12-4,TRBJ1-4,few,TGTGCCAGCAGCGGGACAGGGTATGAAAAACTGTTTTTT,CASSGTGYEKLFF
.,TRBV10-3,TRBJ2-6,.,TGTGCCATCAGTGAAGACAGGCGAGGAACTGGGGCCAACGTCCTGACTTTC,CAISEDRRGTGANVLTF
.,TRBV28,TRBJ1-6,.,TGTGCCAGCAGTTTTATACAGGGCGGGTTGGCACCCCTCCACTTT,CASSFIQGGLAPLHF
.,TRBV27,TRBJ1-6,.,TGTGCCAGCAGTTTCGGTATGAGGGCTCCTGATAATTCACCCCTCCACTTT,CASSFGMRAPDNSPLHF
.,TRBV18,TRBJ1-5,.,TGTGCCAGCTCACCCTCAGGGGATCAGCCCCAGCATTTT,CASSPSGDQPQHF
.,TRBV19,TRBJ1-1,.,TGTGCCAGTACTGAGGGAGGCAACACTGAAGCTTTCTTT,CASTEGGNTEAFF
TRBD1,TRBV5-1,TRBJ2-3,.,TGCGCCAGCAGCTCCGGGGACAGGGGAAGAACAGATACGCAGTATTTT,CASSSGDRGRTDTQYF
.,TRBV28,TRBJ1-2,.,TGTGCCAGCAGTTTTTCGCGTCGTCACTACACCTTC,CASSFSRRHYTF
.,TRBV28,TRBJ2-1,.,TGTGCCAGCAGTCCGGGGGCGGGCGGATCCTACAATGAGCAGTTCTTC,CASSPGAGGSYNEQFF
.,TRBV5-6,TRBJ2-7,.,TGTGCCAGCAGCTTACGCCTGAGAGACGAGCAGTACTTC,CASSLRLRDEQYF
.,TRBV3-1/TRBV3-2,TRBJ1-2,.,TGTGCCAGCAGCCAAGGTCCCGTTGATGGCTACACCTTC,CASSQGPVDGYTF
TRBD2,TRBV10-3,TRBJ2-1,.,TGTGCCTCCGGGGGGAGGGCCTACAATGAGCAGTTCTTC,CASGGRAYNEQFF
.,TRBV7-3,TRBJ2-2,few,TGTGCCAGCAGCAAAGCTAGAGGCGGGGAGCTGTTTTTT,CASSKARGGELFF
TRBD2,TRBV19,TRBJ2-7,once,TGTGCCAGTAGTTTCAGACTAGCGGGAGGTACCTTCGAGCAGTACTTC,CASSFRLAGGTFEQYF
.,TRBV4-2,TRBJ1-2,.,TGTGCCAGCAGCCAAGTGGGGGATAGCTATGGCTACACCTTC,CASSQVGDSYGYTF
.,TRBV29-1,TRBJ2-5,.,TGCAGCGGGACTAATTCGGGCGCTGGGGATGGAGAGACCCAGTACTTC,CSGTNSGAGDGETQYF
.,TRBV9,TRBJ1-1,.,TGTGCCAGCAGCGTAATCCAGGGATCGTACACTGAAGCTTTCTTT,CASSVIQGSYTEAFF
.,TRBV10-3,TRBJ1-1,.,TGTGCCATCACTACTAGTCTCGACACTGAAGCTTTCTTT,CAITTSLDTEAFF
TRBD2,TRBV15,TRBJ2-3,.,TGTGCCACCCGGACTGCCGGTAGCGGGGGGGCGGATACGCAGTATTTT,CATRTAGSGGADTQYF
TRBD2,TRBV4-2,TRBJ2-7,.,TGTGCCAGCAGCTGGAGCGGGAGCCACGAGCAGTACTTC,CASSWSGSHEQYF
.,TRBV5-4,TRBJ1-1,.,TGTGCCAGTAGAGGAATAACGGGGATTGGTACTGAAGCTTTCTTT,CASRGITGIGTEAFF
.,TRBV6-5,TRBJ1-2,.,TGTGCCAGCAGCGACAGTACAAACTATGGCTACACCTTC,CASSDSTNYGYTF
.,TRBV7-2,TRBJ2-7,.,TGTGCCAGCACCCCAACCGGGACACCTACCTACGAGCAGTACTTC,CASTPTGTPTYEQYF
TRBD2,TRBV19,TRBJ2-1,.,TGTGCCACCCGGGCACTAGCGGGTTCCAATGAGCAGTTCTTC,CATRALAGSNEQFF
.,TRBV21-1,TRBJ1-4,.,TGTGCCAGCAGCAGGGCAGGCCGAGAAAAACTGTTTTTT,CASSRAGREKLFF
.,TRBV10-3,TRBJ1-5,.,TGTGCCATCAGGGGGGGGACGGATAGCAATCAGCCCCAGCATTTT,CAIRGGTDSNQPQHF
.,TRBV27,TRBJ1-1,.,TGTGCCAGCAGTTTAAGCAGGGACACTGAAGCTTTCTTT,CASSLSRDTEAFF
TRBD1,TRBV12-5,TRBJ2-7,once,TGTGCTAGTGGTTTGGACAGGGGCGAGCAGTACTTC,CASGLDRGEQYF
TRBD1,TRBV7-9,TRBJ2-5,.,TGTGCCAGCAGCTTACTGACAGGGGGGTCCCAAGAGACCCAGTACTTC,CASSLLTGGSQETQYF
TRBD1,TRBV24-1,TRBJ2-5,.,TGTGCCACCAGTGACAACCTTGCAGGGGGCTTAGAGACCCAGTACTTC,CATSDNLAGGLETQYF
.,TRBV4-3,TRBJ1-5,.,TGCGCCAGCAGCCCTGGACCCCCTGGAACCCTCAATCAGCCCCAGCATTTT,CASSPGPPGTLNQPQHF
.,TRBV4-1,TRBJ2-3,.,TGCGCCAGCAGCCAAGAGCGATTGCTCAGGACCAAGACCACAAGCACAGATACGCAGTATTTT,CASSQERLLRTKTTSTDTQYF
.,TRBV28,TRBJ1-2,.,TGTGCCAGCAGCTACTTGGGGGGCTATGGCTACACCTTC,CASSYLGGYGYTF
TRBD1,TRBV19,TRBJ1-1,.,TGTGCCAGTAGTTCCGGGACAGGGTGGGCCGCTGAAGCTTTCTTT,CASSSGTGWAAEAFF
.,TRBV6-5,TRBJ1-4,.,TGTGCCAGCAGCGAGGGGGGAGGGATTGAAAAACTGTTTTTT,CASSEGGGIEKLFF
.,TRBV10-2,TRBJ1-1,.,TGCGCCAGCAGTGAAACAGGGAGAGGCATGAACACTGAAGCTTTCTTT,CASSETGRGMNTEAFF
.,TRBV6-5,TRBJ2-4,.,TGTGCCAGCAGTAGTGACACCGCCAAAAACATTCAGTACTTC,CASSSDTAKNIQYF
TRBD2,TRBV5-1,TRBJ2-3,once,TGCGCCAGCAGCTTGGGACTAGCGGCTCATGCTACGCAGTATTTT,CASSLGLAAHATQYF
TRBD1,TRBV28,TRBJ1-2,once,TGTGCCAGCAGCCGACAGGGACATGGCTACACCTTC,CASSRQGHGYTF
.,TRBV15,TRBJ1-6,.,TGTGCCACCAGCAGAGATCTGGCAGGGGACATCTATAATTCACCCCTCCACTTT,CATSRDLAGDIYNSPLHF